A single sample gave rise to the 17 T cell receptor beta chains below, sequenced in a study of CD8+ T cells in alopecia areata. The treatment is: oral pan-JAK inhibitor, 5-10 mg twice daily. RNA was extracted and reverse transcribed into cDNA as the sequencing template. Here immunoSEQ multiplex PCR was the method, and the copy in TCRdb shows in-frame clones only, minus some. The sample lists some 170,000 clones; roughly 53% were seen once. The sample here was CD8+ T cells sorted from blood, taken at week 24, from a patient treated with tofacitinib. These receptors were collected from a human donor with alopecia areata.

This clone came up once. J is TRBJ1-1 and V is TRBV27; 7 nucleotides align to TRBD1. This CDR3 region has 15 residues. Germline loops: CDR1 MNHEY, CDR2 SMNVEV (reference sequence). The junction had 7 bases not matched to a gene; V was cut back by 5 bases and J by 1 base. The CDR3 loop is CASSPHDRANTEAFF. The DNA of the CDR3 is TGTGCCAGCAGTCCCCACGACAGGGCGAACACTGAAGCTTTCTTT.

The chain joins TRBV4-3 to TRBJ1-1, with D uncertain. V lost 0 bases and J 3 bases, leaving 14 bases between the germline ends. The CDR3 runs 16 residues. Germline CDR1 LGHNA, CDR2 YSLEER. The CDR3 sequence: CASSQDLFSEDTEAFF. The DNA of the CDR3 is TGCGCCAGCAGCCAAGATCTATTTTCTGAAGACACTGAAGCTTTCTTT.

The rearrangement uses TRBV6-6 and TRBJ1-2; D is uncertain. Trimming took off 3 bases at V and 4 bases at J, with 6 bases between the two ends. Germline loops: CDR1 MNHNY, CDR2 SVGAGI (reference sequence). This CDR3 spans 12 amino acids. The CDR3 here is CASSYEVYGYTF. DNA of the CDR3: TGTGCCAGCAGTTATGAGGTCTATGGCTACACCTTC.

This chain connects TRBV29-1 to TRBJ1-2, with D unclear. The CDR3 has 13 residues. The germline V gene encodes CDR1 SQVTM and CDR2 ANQGSEA. Trimming took off 3 bases at V and 0 bases at J, with 8 bases between the two ends. This CDR3 reads CSVDGDTNYGYTF. The CDR3 DNA follows: TGCAGCGTTGACGGGGATACTAACTATGGCTACACCTTC.

The V call is TRBV27, the J call TRBJ1-4; 7 bases align to TRBD1. Germline values: CDR1 MNHEY, CDR2 SMNVEV (reference sequence). The CDR3 length is 15 residues. With V trimmed by 4 bases and J by 7 bases, 9 bases remained unmatched. The CDR3 here is CASSSARTGGEKLFF. DNA of the CDR3: TGTGCCAGCAGTTCCGCCCGGACAGGAGGTGAAAAACTGTTTTTT.

V usage is TRBV11-2 and J usage is TRBJ2-6, with no clear D. The CDR3 is 14 residues long. CDR1 is SGHAT and CDR2 is FQNNGV in the germline V gene. Trimming left V 4 bases short and J 1 base short, with 5 bases between. Here the CDR3 reads CASSSLSGANVLTF. Here the CDR3 DNA reads TGTGCCAGCAGCTCCCTTTCTGGGGCCAACGTCCTGACTTTC. Full variable domain (remainder filled in from reference TRBV11-2 and TRBJ2-6): EAGVAQSPRYKIIEKRQSVAFWCNPISGHATLYWYQQILGQGPKLLIQFQNNGVVDDSQLPKDRFSAERLKGVDSTLKIQPAKLEDSAVYLCASSSLSGANVLTFGAGSRLTVL.

The gene calls are TRBV4-3 and TRBJ1-1; D remains ambiguous. The CDR3 has 16 residues. Germline lookup yields CDR1 LGHNA and CDR2 YSLEER. Trimming shortened V by 0 bases and J by 0 bases, and 11 bases separated the two germline ends. DNA for the CDR3: TGCGCCAGCAGCCAAGAGATAAAGGCCATGAACACTGAAGCTTTCTTT. Translation gives CASSQEIKAMNTEAFF.

The chain is built from TRBV9 and TRBJ1-6, with a possible D match to TRBD1 (6 bases). Germline CDR1 is SGDLS and CDR2 is YYNGEE. The V end was cut by 3 bases, the J end by 13 bases, with 17 bases between. The CDR3 runs to 14 residues. Written as DNA, the CDR3 is TGTGCCAGCAGCGGAGGGGACACCAATAGTCCCCTCCACTTT. Translated, it gives CASSGGDTNSPLHF.

V gene TRBV11-2 combines with J gene TRBJ2-7; D is possibly TRBD1 (5 bases). The germline V gene has CDR1 SGHAT and CDR2 FQNNGV. This CDR3 is built from 14 residues. The V and J ends lost 4 bases and 1 base respectively, with 11 bases between them. In nucleotides, the CDR3 is TGTGCCAGCAGCTACATCGACAGTTCCTACGAGCAGTACTTC. Its translation: CASSYIDSSYEQYF.

This clone was counted a few times. The chain combines TRBV6-5 with TRBJ1-1, with D uncertain. The CDR3 is 15 amino acids. Germline assignment: CDR1 MNHEY and CDR2 SVGAGI. The V end lost 3 bases, the J end lost 0 bases, and 11 bases lay between the germline ends. The CDR3 protein is CASSYAVGMNTEAFF. The CDR3 nucleotides read TGTGCCAGCAGTTATGCGGTCGGTATGAACACTGAAGCTTTCTTT.

This clone was found a few times. This rearrangement joins TRBV11-2 to TRBJ2-3; the match to TRBD2 covers 8 bases. Germline CDR1 is SGHAT and CDR2 is FQNNGV. The CDR3 has 17 residues. V lost 2 bases, J lost 6 bases, and 13 bases stayed unmatched. In DNA form, the CDR3 reads TGTGCCAGCAGCTTACGCCAGGCGGGGGGCGGCCGGGATACGCAGTATTTT. It yields the protein CASSLRQAGGGRDTQYF.

This clone came up a few times. The chain carries TRBV30 and TRBJ1-2, with D tentatively TRBD1 (6 bases). Germline lookup yields CDR1 GTSNPN and CDR2 SVGIG (reference sequence). This CDR3 has 17 amino acids. Trimming stripped 0 bases from V and 0 bases from J, with 17 bases between. CDR3 protein: CAWSVRGYSGTNYGYTF. The CDR3 DNA reads TGTGCCTGGAGTGTAAGGGGGTACTCGGGGACTAACTATGGCTACACCTTC.

A few counts support this clone. DNA for the CDR3: TGCAGCGTAACCCTGACTAGCGGGGGAGGCGATGAGCAGTTCTTC. Translating gives CSVTLTSGGGDEQFF. The rearrangement links TRBV29-1 to TRBJ2-1; TRBD2 aligns across 12 bases. V gave up 6 bases and J gave up 8 bases; unmatched junction bases: 11. CDR1 is SQVTM and CDR2 is ANQGSEA in the germline V gene. The CDR3 covers 15 residues.

This clone occurred a few times. The rearrangement uses TRBV19 and TRBJ2-1, with 8 bases lining up with TRBD1. The CDR3 totals 14 residues. The germline V gene encodes CDR1 LNHDA and CDR2 SQIVND (reference sequence). The J segment lost 2 bases and the V segment lost 5 bases, leaving 2 bases of the junction unmatched. The CDR3 DNA sequence: TGTGCCAGTAGTTACAGGGGGACCTACAATGAGCAGTTCTTC. This sequence encodes CASSYRGTYNEQFF. The entire variable domain, with the rest obtained from reference TRBV19 and TRBJ2-1, is as follows: DGGITQSPKYLFRKEGQNVTLSCEQNLNHDAMYWYRQDPGQGLRLIYYSQIVNDFQKGDIAEGYSVSREKKESFPLTVTSAQKNPTAFYLCASSYRGTYNEQFFGPGTRLTVL.

The V and J genes are TRBV6-5 and TRBJ1-2; 8 bases align to TRBD1. V gave up 5 bases and J gave up 4 bases; unmatched junction bases: 6. CDR1 and CDR2 from the germline V gene are MNHEY and SVGAGI. This CDR3 region has 14 residues. In DNA form, the CDR3 reads TGTGCCAGCAGTACCACGACAGGGGTCTATGGCTACACCTTC. It encodes CASSTTTGVYGYTF.

The chain joins TRBV9 to TRBJ2-7; 11 bases align to TRBD2. Germline V CDR1 and CDR2: SGDLS, YYNGEE. The CDR3 length is 15 residues. V was pared by 0 bases and J by 2 bases, with 1 base of the junction left unmatched. The DNA for the CDR3 is TGTGCCAGCAGCGTAGGACTAGCGGGAACCTACGAGCAGTACTTC. Its translation: CASSVGLAGTYEQYF.

This clone was observed a single time. Other DNA sequences in this sample translate to the same CDR3. V gene TRBV30 combines with J gene TRBJ2-7; the D gene is possibly TRBD1 (6 bases). V was shortened by 1 base and J by 4 bases, with 8 bases between the two germline ends. This CDR3 comprises 12 residues. Germline loops: CDR1 GTSNPN, CDR2 SVGIG (reference sequence). The CDR3 region is CAWSGGLYEQYF. In nucleotides, the CDR3 is TGTGCCTGGAGTGGGGGGCTTTACGAGCAGTACTTC.